This T cell receptor (beta chain) is drawn from a study of cytotoxic CD8 clonotypes in ibrutinib-treated CLL (dated by TCRdb to 2020 to 2022). About the study as a whole: The cohort had over ten relapsed/refractory and 15 treatment-naive patients; roughly 18 were IGHV unmutated. Partial responses were observed in some 24 patients and complete responses in 2; after a median follow-up of 68 months, remission was maintained in 14 patients and progression was observed in around twelve. The response samples were drawn at a median of roughly twelve months into treatment, with a range of about 6 to 36 months. Samples averaged roughly 280,000 productive templates and just under 95,000 productive rearrangements. Of the approximately 91 people in the trial, about two dozen had longitudinal samples available. Cryopreserved peripheral blood mononuclear cells were collected before treatment, at response, and at either disease progression or sustained remission. Every remission and progressive disease sample was obtained while ibrutinib was still being received by the patients.

Summary of the overall study and its limitations: An increase in clonality was observed at ibrutinib response, with clonality remaining stable during sustained remission and falling back toward baseline at progression. Public clonotypes were found to be uncommon and were observed to contract or remain stable during treatment; the increase in clonality was shown to reflect expansion of private clonotypes at ibrutinib response. Lymph node repertoires were not examined, and the timing of sampling was not matched between patients in sustained remission and those whose disease progressed. At baseline, clonality was higher than in age-matched healthy donors and showed a strong correlation with circulating CD8+ T-cell counts.

On a MiSeq, deep resolution sequencing aimed for a depth between 1 in 1 million and 1 in 200,000 T cells, with each clonotype covered around 10x on average. TCR beta libraries were generated with the immunoSEQ hsTCRB Kit. Processing in the source paper ran as follows. The data were analyzed with ImmunoSEQ Analyzer and ImmunoSEQ Data Assistant, and V, D and J gene assignments followed IMGT definitions. Clonality was computed as one minus normalized Shannon entropy of productive rearrangement frequencies, ranging from 0 to 1. Only overrepresented clonotypes making up at least 0.05% of the repertoire of each patient were included in the public clonotype analysis. Roughly 13 age-matched healthy donor repertoires from immuneACCESS served as clonality controls. TCRdb retrieved this table from immuneACCESS and kept in-frame rearrangements only. Not all clones are present; in checked studies, unresolved V genes account for under half, and no reason is known for the remainder. D and trimming come from the DNA, and the V and J calls and clone size come from that table. The sample yields about 200,000 clones; approximately 70% were counted once. 5.5% to 6% of the sample belongs to the ten largest clones.

The time point label here, explained by the study, means: roughly 12 months on ibrutinib. For TCR beta library preparation, approximately 2 micrograms of genomic DNA were isolated from cryopreserved PBMCs. Longitudinal blood samples from CLL patients on ibrutinib monotherapy were analyzed using high-throughput TCR beta sequencing. The patients were enrolled in a single-center, open-label phase 2 trial of ibrutinib monotherapy. A note on this clone: Its antigen is currently not known. Nothing much larger sits one base from this clone, and base qualities are not available.

The CDR3 spans 16 residues, from the cysteine through the phenylalanine. The retained sequence is limited to the CDR3, 48 bases, with the frame set at the first base. V ends up 1 base short and J 4 bases short, with an unmatched junction base count of 6. The germline V gene (reference sequence) specifies SGHNT as CDR1 and YYREEE as CDR2. The chain employs TRBV5-4 and TRBJ2-2; 8 bases in between match TRBD1. The specimen comprised PBMCs, sampled after 12 months of ibrutinib treatment. The TCR was taken from a human donor with chronic lymphocytic leukemia. The CDR3 protein sequence reads: CASSLSRGLGTGELFF. The DNA is TGTGCCAGCAGCTTGAGCAGGGGGCTAGGCACCGGGGAGCTGTTTTTT.